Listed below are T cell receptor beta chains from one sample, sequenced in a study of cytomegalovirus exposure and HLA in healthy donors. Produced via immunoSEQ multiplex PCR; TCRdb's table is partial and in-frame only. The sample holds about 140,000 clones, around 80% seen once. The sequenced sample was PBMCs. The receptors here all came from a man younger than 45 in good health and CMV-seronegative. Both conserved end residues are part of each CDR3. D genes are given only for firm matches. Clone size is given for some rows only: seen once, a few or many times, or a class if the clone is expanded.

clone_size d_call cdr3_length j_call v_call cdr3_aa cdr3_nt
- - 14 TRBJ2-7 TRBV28 CASSSGGARYEQYF TGTGCCAGCAGTTCTGGGGGGGCGAGATACGAGCAGTACTTC
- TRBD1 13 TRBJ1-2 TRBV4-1 CASSQDRGWGYTF TGCGCCAGCAGCCAGGACAGGGGATGGGGCTACACCTTC
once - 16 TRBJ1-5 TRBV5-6 CASSTERGGSNQPQHF TGTGCCAGCAGCACCGAAAGGGGAGGCAGCAATCAGCCCCAGCATTTT
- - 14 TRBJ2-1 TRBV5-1 CASSLGRVTNEQFF TGCGCCAGCAGCTTGGGTCGAGTAACCAATGAGCAGTTCTTC
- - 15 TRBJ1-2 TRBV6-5 CASSPGPRAPYGYTF TGTGCCAGCAGCCCTGGCCCCAGGGCACCTTATGGCTACACCTTC
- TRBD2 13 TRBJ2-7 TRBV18 CASSLGLAAEQYF TGTGCCAGCTCACTCGGACTAGCGGCCGAGCAGTACTTC
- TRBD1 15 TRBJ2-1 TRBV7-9 CASSRTGRLYNEQFF TGTGCCAGCAGCCGGACAGGCCGCCTATACAATGAGCAGTTCTTC
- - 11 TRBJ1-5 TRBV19 CASSHTGSQHF TGTGCCAGTAGCCATACAGGCTCCCAGCATTTT
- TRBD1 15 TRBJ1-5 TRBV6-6 CASGGQGRGNQPQHF TGTGCCAGCGGAGGACAGGGTCGGGGCAATCAGCCCCAGCATTTT
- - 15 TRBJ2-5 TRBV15 CATSRDTGKGETQYF TGTGCCACCAGCAGAGATACGGGGAAGGGAGAGACCCAGTACTTC
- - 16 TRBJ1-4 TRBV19 CASSLRTLATNEKLFF TGTGCCAGTAGTCTCCGGACACTTGCAACTAATGAAAAACTGTTTTTT
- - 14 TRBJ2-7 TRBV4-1 CASSQEATDPEQYF TGCGCCAGCAGCCAAGAGGCCACAGATCCTGAGCAGTACTTC
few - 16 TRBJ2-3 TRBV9 CASSVGTATSTDTQYF TGTGCCAGCAGCGTCGGAACAGCAACTAGCACAGATACGCAGTATTTT
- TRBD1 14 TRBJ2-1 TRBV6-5 CASTSGGAYNEQFF TGTGCCAGCACCTCAGGGGGCGCGTACAATGAGCAGTTCTTC
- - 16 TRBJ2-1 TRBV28 CASNQGWASSYNEQFF TGTGCCAGCAACCAGGGGTGGGCTAGCTCCTACAATGAGCAGTTCTTC
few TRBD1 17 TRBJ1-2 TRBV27 CASSLGVTGAVGWSYTF TGTGCCAGCAGTTTAGGAGTTACAGGGGCGGTTGGATGGAGCTACACCTTC
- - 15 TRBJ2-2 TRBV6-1 CASSGLLAVTGELFF TGTGCCAGCAGTGGATTACTAGCCGTCACCGGGGAGCTGTTTTTT
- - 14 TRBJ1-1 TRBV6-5 CASSYLQGNTEAFF TGTGCCAGCAGTTACTTACAGGGTAACACTGAAGCTTTCTTT